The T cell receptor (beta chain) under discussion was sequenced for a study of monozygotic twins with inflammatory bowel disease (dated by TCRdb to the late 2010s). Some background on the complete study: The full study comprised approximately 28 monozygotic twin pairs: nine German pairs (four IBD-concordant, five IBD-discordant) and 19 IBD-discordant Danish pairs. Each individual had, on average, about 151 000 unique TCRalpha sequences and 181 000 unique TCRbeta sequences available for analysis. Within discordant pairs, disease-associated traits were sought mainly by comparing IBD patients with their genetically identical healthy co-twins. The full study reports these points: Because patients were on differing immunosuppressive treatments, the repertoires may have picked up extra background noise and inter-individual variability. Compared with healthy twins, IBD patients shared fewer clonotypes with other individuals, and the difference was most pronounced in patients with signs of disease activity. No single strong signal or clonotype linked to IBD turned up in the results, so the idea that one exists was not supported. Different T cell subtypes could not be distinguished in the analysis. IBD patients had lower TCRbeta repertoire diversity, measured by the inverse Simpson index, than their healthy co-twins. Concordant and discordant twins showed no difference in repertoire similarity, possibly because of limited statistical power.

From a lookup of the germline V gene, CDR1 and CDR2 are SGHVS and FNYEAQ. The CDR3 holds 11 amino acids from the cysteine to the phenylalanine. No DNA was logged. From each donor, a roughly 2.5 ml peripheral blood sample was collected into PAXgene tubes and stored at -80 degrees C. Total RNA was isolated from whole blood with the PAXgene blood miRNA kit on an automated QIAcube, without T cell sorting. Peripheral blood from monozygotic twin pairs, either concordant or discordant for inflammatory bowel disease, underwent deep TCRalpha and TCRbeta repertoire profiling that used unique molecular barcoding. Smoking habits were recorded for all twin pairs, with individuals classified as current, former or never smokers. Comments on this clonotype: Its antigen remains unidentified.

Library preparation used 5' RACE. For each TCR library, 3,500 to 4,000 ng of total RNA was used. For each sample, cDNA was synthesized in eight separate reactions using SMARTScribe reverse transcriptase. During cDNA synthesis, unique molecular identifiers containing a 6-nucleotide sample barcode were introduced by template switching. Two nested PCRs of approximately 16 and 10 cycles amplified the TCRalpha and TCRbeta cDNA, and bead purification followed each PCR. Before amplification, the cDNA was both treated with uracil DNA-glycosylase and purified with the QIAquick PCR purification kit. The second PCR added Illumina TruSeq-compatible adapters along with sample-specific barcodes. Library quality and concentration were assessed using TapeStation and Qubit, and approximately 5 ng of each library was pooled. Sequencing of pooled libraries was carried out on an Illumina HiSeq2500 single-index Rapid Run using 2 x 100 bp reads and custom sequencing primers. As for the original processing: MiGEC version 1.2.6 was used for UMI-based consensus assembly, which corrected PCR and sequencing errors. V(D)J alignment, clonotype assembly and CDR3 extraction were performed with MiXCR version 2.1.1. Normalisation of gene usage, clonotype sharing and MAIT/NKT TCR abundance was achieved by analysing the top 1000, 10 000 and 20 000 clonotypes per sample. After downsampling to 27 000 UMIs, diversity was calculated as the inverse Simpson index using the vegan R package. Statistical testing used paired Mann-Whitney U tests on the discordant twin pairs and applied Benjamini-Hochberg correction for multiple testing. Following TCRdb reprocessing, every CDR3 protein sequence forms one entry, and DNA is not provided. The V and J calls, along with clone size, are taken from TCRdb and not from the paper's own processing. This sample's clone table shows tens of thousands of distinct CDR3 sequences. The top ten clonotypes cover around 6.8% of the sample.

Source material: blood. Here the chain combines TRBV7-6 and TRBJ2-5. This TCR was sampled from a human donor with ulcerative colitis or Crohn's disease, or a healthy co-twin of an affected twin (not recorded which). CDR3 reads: CASSLQETQYF.